The T cell receptor beta chain under discussion was sequenced for a study of radiotherapy plus CTLA-4 blockade in lung cancer. Whole-study context: Objective responses were recorded in more than 15% of patients, with disease control recorded in approximately 32%.

Concerning this clone itself: Antigen: not known.

The assay was immunoSEQ multiplex PCR, and TCRdb's table has in-frame clones only and misses some. This table has some 60,000 clones, 65% to 80% appearing once. The CDR3 contains 17 residues. The germline V gene has CDR1 SGHRS and CDR2 YFSETQ. V lost 1 base and J lost 5; bases outside the gene matches: 8. Broader study findings: In blood, tumor-derived TCR clones expanded after radiotherapy plus ipilimumab.

Sequences were derived from peripheral blood, sampled from a patient treated with radiotherapy plus ipilimumab. The chain is built from TRBV5-1 and TRBJ1-4; 10 bases agree with TRBD1. This receptor was identified in a human donor with non-small cell lung cancer who had a complete response to radiotherapy plus ipilimumab. This CDR3 is CASSLLGQGSSNEKLFF. The CDR3 nucleotides are TGCGCCAGCAGCTTGCTGGGACAGGGGAGCAGCAATGAAAAACTGTTTTTT.